This T cell receptor (beta chain) was documented in a study of siplizumab effects on memory and regulatory T cells. Some clones are missing from TCRdb's copy, which holds only in-frame ones; the method was immunoSEQ multiplex PCR. Altogether over 85,000 clones are present, 80% to 95% being singletons, with the ten largest covering 1.3%. Overall study findings and caveats: In unstimulated cells, naive T cells appeared more diverse than memory T cells and seemed major alloresponse contributors. For siplizumab cultures, the suppressive function of their proliferating Tregs was not confirmed.

On this clone: The antigen is not known.

V lost 3 bases and J lost 4, with 22 bases in between. This CDR3 is built from 18 residues. Germline loops: CDR1 WSHSY, CDR2 SAAADI. The receptor was derived from a human donor in good health. Sequencing input: CD4+ T cells sorted from blood. The chain recombines TRBV10-2 with TRBJ1-5; D is ambiguous. The CDR3 nucleotides are TGCGCCAGCAGTGAAGGAAGTAGTGGGCACCTCCCAAATCAGCCCCAGCATTTT. Encoded protein: CASSEGSSGHLPNQPQHF.